The present entry profiles one T cell receptor (beta chain) with its context. At one of its ends the junction is not consistent with the germline gene, which may arise from a read error. This sample was taken from a study of cytomegalovirus exposure and HLA in healthy donors. Study summary: For the approximately 390 genotyped donors, around 76% fell within the Caucasian-associated ancestry cluster.

In germline, CDR1 is SEHNR, CDR2 FQNEAQ (reference sequence). The CDR3 is 11 residues long. The PCR was carried out with 60 Vbeta primers and 13 Jbeta primers. The repertoire was sequenced with immunoSEQ multiplex PCR; TCRdb's copy has only in-frame clones and lacks some. The sample holds around 200,000 clones, 75% to 85% seen once. The receptor's source is a woman in her sixties in good health and CMV-seropositive. The V gene is TRBV7-9, the J gene TRBJ2-1; D is unresolved. The sequencing input was PBMCs. CDR3 coding DNA: TGTGCCAGCAGCTCCGACAATGAGCAGTTCTTC. This gives the protein CASSSDNEQFF.